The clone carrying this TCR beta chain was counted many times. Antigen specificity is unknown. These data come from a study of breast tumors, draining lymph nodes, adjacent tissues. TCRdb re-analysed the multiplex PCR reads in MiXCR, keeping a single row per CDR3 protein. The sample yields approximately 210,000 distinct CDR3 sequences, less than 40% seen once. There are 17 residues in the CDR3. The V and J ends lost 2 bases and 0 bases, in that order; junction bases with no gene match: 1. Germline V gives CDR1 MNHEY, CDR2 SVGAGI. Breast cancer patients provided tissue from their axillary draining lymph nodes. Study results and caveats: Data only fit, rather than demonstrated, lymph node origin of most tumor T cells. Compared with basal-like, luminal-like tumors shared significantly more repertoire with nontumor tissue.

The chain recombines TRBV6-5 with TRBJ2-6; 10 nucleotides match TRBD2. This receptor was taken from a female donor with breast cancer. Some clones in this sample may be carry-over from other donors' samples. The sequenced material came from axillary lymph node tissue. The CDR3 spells CASSYVAGGSGANVLTF. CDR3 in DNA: TGTGCCAGCAGTTACGTAGCGGGGGGCTCTGGGGCCAACGTCCTGACTTTC.